The entry below describes one T cell receptor (beta chain). Antigen: not known. With 5 bases removed from V and 4 bases from J, the gap between germline ends came to 9 bases. CDR3 length: 11 residues. The germline gives CDR1 DFQATT, CDR2 SNEGSKA (reference sequence). The data were obtained in a study of cytomegalovirus exposure and HLA in healthy donors. Primers included in the PCR were 60 Vbeta and 13 Jbeta primers. The repertoire was sequenced with immunoSEQ multiplex PCR; TCRdb's copy has only in-frame clones and lacks some. The sample holds roughly 200,000 clones, around 78% seen once. Study-wide points: Prior analysis indicated that the majority of TCR beta V segments exhibited productivity approximately 87% or approximately 30% of the time. What a later analysis showed was that several of the most significant clusters appeared linked to common viral pathogens.

Sequences were obtained from PBMCs. The TCR sequence derives from a man in his thirties or forties in good health and CMV-seronegative. V gene TRBV20-1 combines with J gene TRBJ2-7, with D perhaps matching TRBD2 (6 bases). CDR3 sequence (DNA): TGCAGTGCTCCGGCGGGGTACGAGCAGTACTTC. Its translation is CSAPAGYEQYF.